This T cell receptor beta chain was profiled in a study of blood T cells in healthy people across ages. Regarding the study as a whole: Possibly confounding the expanded clonotype changes was the fact that donor CMV status was unknown. PBMCs were not sorted, which prevented a conclusive comparison of naive versus antigen-experienced cells.

Sample-barcoded 5' priming and a J-beta primer mix drove a second PCR of about 6 to 11 cycles. TCRdb redid the calling of the 5' RACE reads with MiXCR, one entry per CDR3 protein. Of around 1,000,000 distinct CDR3 sequences listed, roughly two fifths are singletons. In this sample, this clonotype turned up a few times. Its antigen is currently unknown. The trim removed 5 bases at V and 3 bases at J, leaving 10 bases unmatched. There are 16 residues in the CDR3. From germline, CDR1 is LNHDA and CDR2 SQIVND (reference sequence). The V gene is TRBV19, the J gene TRBJ1-5, with 7 positions matching TRBD1. Sequencing was carried out using blood. This sequence originates from a man in his late teens or twenties in good health. This CDR3 reads CASSDWGTALNQPQHF. CDR3 sequence (DNA): TGTGCCAGTAGTGATTGGGGGACAGCTCTCAATCAGCCCCAGCATTTT.